This passage covers 23 T cell receptor beta chains from one sample sequenced in a study of shared clonotypes between healthy human individuals. The assay was immunoSEQ multiplex PCR, and TCRdb's table has in-frame clones only and misses some. The table lists nearly 1,000,000 clones, less than 85% of them singletons, with roughly 1.5% in the top ten. The specimen sequenced was memory CD4+ T cells sorted from blood. This sample's subset: CD45RA-negative fraction. These receptors came from a young man in good health.

The chain combines TRBV5-1 with TRBJ2-1, with TRBD2 matching over 15 bases. CDR1 and CDR2 (germline): SGHRS, YFSETQ. The CDR3 runs 19 residues. V was clipped by 3 bases and J by 9 bases; unmatched bases: 16. CDR3 in DNA: TGCGCCAGCAGCTACTTCGTTTCCCGGACTAGCGGGGGGGCGGGTGAGCAGTTCTTC. Protein sequence: CASSYFVSRTSGGAGEQFF.

This clone was counted only a few times. The chain is built from TRBV10-3 and TRBJ2-3, with D unresolved. The germline V gene has CDR1 ENHRY and CDR2 SYGVKD. This CDR3 region has 13 residues. Trimming removed 7 bases at V and 3 bases at J, with 11 bases between. CDR3 residues: CAINSQRTDTQYF. The CDR3 region has the DNA TGTGCCATCAACTCTCAGAGAACAGATACGCAGTATTTT.

The chain employs TRBV5-1 and TRBJ2-2; 7 nucleotides match TRBD1. This CDR3 has 15 amino acids. With V trimmed by 0 bases and J by 3 bases, 2 bases remained unmatched. The germline CDR1 and CDR2 sequences are SGHRS and YFSETQ. The CDR3 DNA reads TGCGCCAGCAGCTTGGCCGGGACAGACACCGGGGAGCTGTTTTTT. It encodes CASSLAGTDTGELFF.

The chain couples TRBV4-1 to TRBJ2-7; 7 bases agree with TRBD1. The germline V gene encodes CDR1 MGHRA and CDR2 YSYEKL. The V segment lost 1 base and the J segment 3 bases; nucleotides outside the gene matches: 6. The CDR3 contains 15 residues. CDR3 DNA: TGCGCCAGCAGCCAAGCGGACAGGTTGAGCTACGAGCAGTACTTC. It specifies CASSQADRLSYEQYF.

This clone came up many times. The chain couples TRBV5-1 to TRBJ2-3, with 10 bases aligning to TRBD2. There are 15 residues in the CDR3. The V and J ends lost 4 bases and 3 bases, in that order; junction bases with no gene match: 5. From germline, CDR1 is SGHRS and CDR2 YFSETQ. The CDR3 sequence is CASSGTSDFTDTQYF. The CDR3 coding sequence is TGCGCCAGCAGCGGGACTAGCGATTTTACAGATACGCAGTATTTT.

The chain links TRBV18 to TRBJ1-2; D unresolved. Trimming left V 6 bases short and J 4 bases short, with 15 bases between. CDR1 and CDR2 from the germline V gene are KGHSH and LQKENI. The CDR3 spans 14 residues. The CDR3 protein is CASSPGTPVYGYTF. For the CDR3, the DNA is TGTGCCAGCTCTCCGGGTACACCAGTCTATGGCTACACCTTC.

The rearrangement uses TRBV9 and TRBJ1-4; 7 bases match TRBD1. CDR3 length: 19 residues. V dropped 7 bases and J dropped 7; count of bases not matched to a gene: 25. CDR1 and CDR2 (germline): SGDLS, YYNGEE. CDR3 nucleotides: TGTGCCAGCGGACCCGGAATGGACAGGTTAGGTTGGTGGGGTGAAAAACTGTTTTTT. Protein: CASGPGMDRLGWWGEKLFF.

The chain has TRBV10-2 and TRBJ2-3, with D unresolved. Germline CDR1 reads WSHSY; CDR2 reads SAAADI. V dropped 2 bases and J dropped 2 bases, with 8 bases sitting between them. The CDR3 consists of 14 residues. This chain's CDR3 is CASSEVTLTDTQYF. The CDR3 nucleotides read TGCGCCAGCAGTGAGGTTACTCTCACAGATACGCAGTATTTT.

The chain couples TRBV18 to TRBJ2-7; D is perhaps TRBD2 (5 bases). V was clipped by 2 bases and J by 3 bases, with 11 bases between them. The CDR3 has 14 amino acids. The germline gives CDR1 KGHSH, CDR2 LQKENI. CDR3 amino acids: CASSPLGRGYEQYF. CDR3 nucleotides: TGTGCCAGCTCACCATTGGGGAGAGGCTACGAGCAGTACTTC.

This rearrangement joins TRBV7-2 to TRBJ1-6; TRBD1 aligns across 12 bases. Losses at the gene ends were 4 bases for V and 7 bases for J; bases not matched to a gene: 8. The CDR3 runs to 17 residues. Per the germline V gene, CDR1 is SGHTA and CDR2 is FQGNSA. Here the CDR3 DNA reads TGTGCCAGCAGCTCGCTGGGACAGGGGGCTCAAAATTCACCCCTCCACTTT. It specifies CASSSLGQGAQNSPLHF.

The J gene is TRBJ1-6, the V gene TRBV7-9; D gene ambiguous. CDR3 length equals 15 residues. V was pared by 6 bases and J by 9 bases, with 18 bases between. Germline CDR1 and CDR2: SEHNR and FQNEAQ (reference sequence). CDR3 in amino acids: CASSRADIGGSPLHF. Written as DNA, the CDR3 is TGTGCCAGCAGTCGGGCCGACATCGGTGGTTCACCCCTCCACTTT.

The table lists this clone with a few counts. The rearrangement joins TRBV14 to TRBJ2-7; D might be TRBD1 (5 bases). The CDR3 is 13 amino acids. The germline gives CDR1 SGHDN, CDR2 FVKESK. The V gene lost 0 bases and the J gene lost 10 bases, with 13 bases spanning the gap. The CDR3 bases are TGTGCCAGCAGCCAAGATGTTCAGGGTATTCAGTACTTC. Amino acid sequence: CASSQDVQGIQYF.

The V and J genes are TRBV11-3 and TRBJ2-2; tentative D call: TRBD1 (5 bases). This CDR3 has 12 amino acids. Per the germline V gene, CDR1 is SGHNT and CDR2 is YENEEA. V lost 5 bases and J lost 6, with 7 bases in between. The DNA for the CDR3 is TGTGCCAGCAGCCCAGGGCCCGGGGAGCTGTTTTTT. Its translation: CASSPGPGELFF.

This rearrangement joins TRBV27 to TRBJ2-5, with D tentatively TRBD1 (5 bases). The CDR3 loop spans 14 amino acids. The V gene's germline CDR1 is MNHEY and CDR2 SMNVEV (reference sequence). The V end lost 8 bases, the J end lost 2 bases, and 15 bases lay between the germline ends. In DNA form, the CDR3 reads TGTGCCAGCGGAAAAGTTTGGACACAAGAGACCCAGTACTTC. It encodes CASGKVWTQETQYF.

J is TRBJ2-1 and V is TRBV9; a possible D gene is TRBD2 (6 bases). Germline CDR1 SGDLS, CDR2 YYNGEE. V lost 1 base to trimming and J lost 7 bases, with 12 bases between them. This CDR3 comprises 14 residues. The CDR3 DNA sequence: TGTGCCAGCAGCGTAATTAGTGGGGGGAATGAGCAGTTCTTC. This translates into CASSVISGGNEQFF.

The gene calls are TRBV10-3 and TRBJ2-5; 9 bases map to TRBD2. This CDR3 region has 16 residues. Trimming cost V 2 bases and J 3 bases; bases outside gene matches: 7. Germline V gives CDR1 ENHRY, CDR2 SYGVKD. The CDR3: CAISEAPGLAEETQYF. As DNA, the CDR3 is TGTGCCATCAGTGAGGCACCGGGACTAGCAGAAGAGACCCAGTACTTC.

J is TRBJ2-7 and V is TRBV15; TRBD1 or TRBD2 may be the D gene (5 bases each). V dropped 3 bases and J dropped 1 base, with 13 bases sitting between them. Per the germline V gene, CDR1 is LNHNV and CDR2 is YYDKDF (reference sequence). This CDR3 is 15 amino acids long. In DNA form, the CDR3 reads TGTGCCACCAGCAGGCACCGGGACGGATCCTACGAGCAGTACTTC. Its protein is CATSRHRDGSYEQYF. The entire variable domain, with the rest obtained from reference TRBV15 and TRBJ2-7, is as follows: DAMVIQNPRYQVTQFGKPVTLSCSQTLNHNVMYWYQQKSSQAPKLLFHYYDKDFNNEADTPDNFQSRRPNTSFCFLDIRSPGLGDTAMYLCATSRHRDGSYEQYFGPGTRLTVT.

Worth noting for this clone: One end of the junction fails to match germline, which may point to a read error. V and J are TRBV6-5 and TRBJ2-7, with TRBD1 identical over 7 bases. The CDR3 consists of 16 residues. Germline loops: CDR1 MNHEY, CDR2 SVGAGI. The CDR3 here is CASSYRGPRFSNEQYF. Here the CDR3 DNA reads TGTGCCAGCAGCTACAGGGGTCCTCGCTTCTCCAACGAGCAGTACTTC.

The rearrangement uses TRBV6-1 and TRBJ2-3; TRBD1 is a possible D gene (6 bases). CDR1 MNHNS and CDR2 SASEGT come from the germline V gene. V was shortened by 3 bases and J by 13 bases, with 8 bases between the two germline ends. This CDR3 spans 10 amino acids. In DNA, the CDR3 is TGTGCCAGCAGTGATTGGGACAAGTATTTT. It yields the protein CASSDWDKYF.

In DNA form, the CDR3 reads TGTGCCAGCAGCTTAGAACAGTTCAGCGAAGCTTTCTTT. It is translated as CASSLEQFSEAFF. The V gene is TRBV7-6, the J gene TRBJ1-1; D ambiguous. V lost 1 base and J 8 bases, leaving 11 bases between the germline ends. This CDR3 region has 13 residues. Germline-derived CDR1 and CDR2 are SGHVS and FNYEAQ.

This chain connects TRBV6-6 to TRBJ2-5; the match to TRBD2 covers 7 bases. The CDR3 consists of 15 residues. V was pared by 4 bases and J by 5 bases, with 10 bases of the junction left unmatched. CDR1 is MNHNY, CDR2 SVGAGI, per germline (reference sequence). In DNA, the CDR3 is TGTGCCAGCAGTTCCGATAGCGGGTTTCCGGAGACCCAGTACTTC. Protein sequence: CASSSDSGFPETQYF.

J is TRBJ2-2 and V is TRBV30; 7 positions agree with TRBD1. The germline gives CDR1 GTSNPN, CDR2 SVGIG (reference sequence). The CDR3 loop spans 14 amino acids. Unmatched junction bases numbered 4, after V lost 6 bases and J lost 0 bases. The CDR3 protein is CACPGQANTGELFF. The CDR3 nucleotides read TGTGCCTGCCCCGGACAGGCGAACACCGGGGAGCTGTTTTTT.

The CDR3: CASIPNRSLQPQHF. The CDR3 DNA is TGTGCCAGCATCCCTAACAGGAGTTTGCAGCCCCAGCATTTT. The chain carries TRBV11-3 and TRBJ1-5; D perhaps matches TRBD1 (5 bases). This CDR3 has 14 amino acids. V was shortened by 7 bases and J by 7 bases, with 17 bases between the two germline ends. Per germline, CDR1 SGHNT and CDR2 YENEEA.